This note documents a single T cell receptor beta chain sequence. The data belong to a study of CD8+ T cells in alopecia areata. Sequencing relied on a cDNA template that was reverse transcribed from extracted RNA. TCRdb's table, derived via immunoSEQ multiplex PCR, lists solely in-frame clones and lacks some. Of about 110,000 clones in the sample, approximately 60% were seen once. Germline V CDR1 and CDR2: SEHNR, FQNEAQ (reference sequence). The CDR3 totals 10 residues. The V gene lost 4 bases and the J gene lost 14 bases, with 10 bases spanning the gap. This clonotype was obtained from a human donor in good health. The sequenced sample was CD8+ T cells sorted from blood. The J gene is TRBJ2-3, the V gene TRBV7-9, with D possibly called TRBD1 or TRBD2 (5 bases each). CDR3 sequence: CASSSGASYF. The DNA of the CDR3 is TGTGCCAGCAGCTCCGGGGCCTCGTATTTT.